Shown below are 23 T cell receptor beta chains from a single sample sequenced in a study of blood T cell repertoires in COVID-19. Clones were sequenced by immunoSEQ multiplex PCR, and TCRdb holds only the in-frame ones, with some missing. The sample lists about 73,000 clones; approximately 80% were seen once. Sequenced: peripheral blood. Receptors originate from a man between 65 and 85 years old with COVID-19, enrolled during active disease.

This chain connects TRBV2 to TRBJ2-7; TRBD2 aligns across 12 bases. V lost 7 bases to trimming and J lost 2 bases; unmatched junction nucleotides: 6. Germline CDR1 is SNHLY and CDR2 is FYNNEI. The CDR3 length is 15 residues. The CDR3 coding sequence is TGTGCCAGCAAGACTAGCGGGAGTGGCGCCTACGAGCAGTACTTC. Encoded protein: CASKTSGSGAYEQYF.

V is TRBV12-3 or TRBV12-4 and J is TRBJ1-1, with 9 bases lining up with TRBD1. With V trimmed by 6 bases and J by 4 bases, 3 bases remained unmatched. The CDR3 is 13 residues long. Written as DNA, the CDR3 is TGTGCCAGCAGCTCGGACAGGGGCACTGAAGCTTTCTTT. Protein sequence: CASSSDRGTEAFF.

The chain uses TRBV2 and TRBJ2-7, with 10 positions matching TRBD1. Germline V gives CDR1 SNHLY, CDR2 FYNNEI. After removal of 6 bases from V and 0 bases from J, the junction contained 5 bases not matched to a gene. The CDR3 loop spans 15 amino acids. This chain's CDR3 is CASRDRTGGSYEQYF. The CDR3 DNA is TGTGCCAGCAGAGACAGGACAGGGGGCTCCTACGAGCAGTACTTC.

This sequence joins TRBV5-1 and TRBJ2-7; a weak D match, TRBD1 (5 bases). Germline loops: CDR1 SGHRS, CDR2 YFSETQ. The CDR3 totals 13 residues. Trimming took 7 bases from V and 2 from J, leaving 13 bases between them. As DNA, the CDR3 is TGCGCCAGCTGTGAGACAGAGACCTACGAGCAGTACTTC. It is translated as CASCETETYEQYF.

The CDR3 region is CASSLEADNEQFF. In DNA, the CDR3 is TGTGCCAGCAGCTTAGAAGCGGACAATGAGCAGTTCTTC. The chain carries TRBV11-3 and TRBJ2-1, with a possible D match to TRBD2 (5 bases). Germline-derived CDR1 and CDR2 are SGHNT and YENEEA. The CDR3 runs 13 residues. Trimming removed 0 bases from V and 5 bases from J, with 5 bases in between.

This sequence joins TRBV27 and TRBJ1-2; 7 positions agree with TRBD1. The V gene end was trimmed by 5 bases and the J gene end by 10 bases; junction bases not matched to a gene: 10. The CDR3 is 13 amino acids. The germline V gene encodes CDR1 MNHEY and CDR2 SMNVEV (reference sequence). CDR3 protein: CASSSGQGVDYTF. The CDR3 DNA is TGTGCCAGCAGTAGTGGGCAGGGGGTAGACTACACCTTC.

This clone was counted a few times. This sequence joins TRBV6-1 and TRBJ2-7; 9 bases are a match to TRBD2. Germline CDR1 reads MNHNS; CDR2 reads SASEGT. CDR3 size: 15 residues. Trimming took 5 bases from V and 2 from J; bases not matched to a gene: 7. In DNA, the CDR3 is TGTGCCAGCAGTACCTCCCAGCGGGGGGCCTACGAGCAGTACTTC. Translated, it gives CASSTSQRGAYEQYF.

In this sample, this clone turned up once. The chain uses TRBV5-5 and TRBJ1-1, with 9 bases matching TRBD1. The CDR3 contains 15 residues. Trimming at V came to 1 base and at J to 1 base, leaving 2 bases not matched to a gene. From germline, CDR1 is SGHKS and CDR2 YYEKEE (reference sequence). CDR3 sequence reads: CASSLLGQGNTEAFF. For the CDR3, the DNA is TGTGCCAGCAGCTTGTTGGGACAGGGGAACACTGAAGCTTTCTTT.

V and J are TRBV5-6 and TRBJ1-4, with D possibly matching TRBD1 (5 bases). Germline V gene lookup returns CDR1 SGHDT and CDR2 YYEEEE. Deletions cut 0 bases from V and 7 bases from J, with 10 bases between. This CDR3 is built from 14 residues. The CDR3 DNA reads TGTGCCAGCAGCTTGGCAGGGTCGGGTGAAAAACTGTTTTTT. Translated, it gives CASSLAGSGEKLFF.

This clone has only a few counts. The CDR3 here is CASSLGGAEQYF. CDR3 DNA: TGTGCCAGCAGCTTGGGCGGCGCCGAGCAGTACTTC. V usage is TRBV5-4 and J usage is TRBJ2-7; D is ambiguous. Between the trimmed V and J ends, which lost 0 bases and 6 bases, there was a span of 7 bases. Germline lookup yields CDR1 SGHNT and CDR2 YYREEE (reference sequence). The CDR3 loop spans 12 amino acids.

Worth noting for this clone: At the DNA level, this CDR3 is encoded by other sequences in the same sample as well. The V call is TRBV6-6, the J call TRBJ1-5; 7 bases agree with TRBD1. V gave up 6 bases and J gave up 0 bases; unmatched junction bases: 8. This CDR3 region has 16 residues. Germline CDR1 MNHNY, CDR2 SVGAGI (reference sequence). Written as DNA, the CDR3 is TGTGCCAGCAGCGGACGGCAGGGGGATAGCAATCAGCCCCAGCATTTT. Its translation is CASSGRQGDSNQPQHF.

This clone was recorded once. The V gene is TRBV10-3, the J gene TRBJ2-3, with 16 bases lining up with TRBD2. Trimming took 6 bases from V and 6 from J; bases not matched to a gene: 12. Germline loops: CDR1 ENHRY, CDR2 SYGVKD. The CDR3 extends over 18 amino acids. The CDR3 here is CAIRAGTSGRAGADTQYF. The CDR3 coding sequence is TGTGCCATCAGAGCCGGGACTAGCGGGAGGGCCGGCGCCGATACGCAGTATTTT.

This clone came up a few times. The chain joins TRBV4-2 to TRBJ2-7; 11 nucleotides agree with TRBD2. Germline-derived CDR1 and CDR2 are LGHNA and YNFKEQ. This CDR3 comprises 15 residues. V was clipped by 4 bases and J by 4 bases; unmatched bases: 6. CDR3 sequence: CASSPGTSGAYEQYF. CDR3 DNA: TGTGCCAGCAGCCCAGGGACTAGCGGAGCTTACGAGCAGTACTTC.

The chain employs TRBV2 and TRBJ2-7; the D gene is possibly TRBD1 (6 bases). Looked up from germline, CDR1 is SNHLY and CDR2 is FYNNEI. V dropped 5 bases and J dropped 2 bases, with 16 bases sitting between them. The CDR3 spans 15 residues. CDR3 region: CASSPDPTGTYEQYF. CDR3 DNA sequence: TGTGCCAGCAGTCCTGACCCGACAGGTACCTACGAGCAGTACTTC.

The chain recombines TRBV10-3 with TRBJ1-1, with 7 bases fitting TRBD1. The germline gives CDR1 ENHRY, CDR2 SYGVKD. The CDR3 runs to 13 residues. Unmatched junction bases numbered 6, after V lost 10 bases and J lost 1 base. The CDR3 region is CATMGQRNTEAFF. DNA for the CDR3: TGTGCCACCATGGGACAGCGGAACACTGAAGCTTTCTTT.

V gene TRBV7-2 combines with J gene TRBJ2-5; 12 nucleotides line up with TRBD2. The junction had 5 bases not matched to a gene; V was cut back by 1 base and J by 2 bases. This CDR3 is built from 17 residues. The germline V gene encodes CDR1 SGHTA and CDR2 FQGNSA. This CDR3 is CASSLVLAGGRQETQYF. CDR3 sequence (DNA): TGTGCCAGCAGCTTAGTTCTAGCGGGAGGGAGACAAGAGACCCAGTACTTC.

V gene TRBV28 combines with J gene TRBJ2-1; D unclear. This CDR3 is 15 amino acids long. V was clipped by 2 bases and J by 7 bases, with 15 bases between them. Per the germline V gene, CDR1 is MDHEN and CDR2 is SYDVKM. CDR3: CASSLAERRPNEQFF. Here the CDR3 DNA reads TGTGCCAGCAGTTTAGCGGAGCGAAGACCTAATGAGCAGTTCTTC.

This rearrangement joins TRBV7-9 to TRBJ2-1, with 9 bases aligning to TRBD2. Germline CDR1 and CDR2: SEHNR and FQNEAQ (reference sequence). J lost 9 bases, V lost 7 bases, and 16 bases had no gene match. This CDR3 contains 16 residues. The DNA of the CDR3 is TGTGCCAGCACGGAATGGGGGCGGGAGGGCAAAGTTGAGCAGTTCTTC. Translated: CASTEWGREGKVEQFF.

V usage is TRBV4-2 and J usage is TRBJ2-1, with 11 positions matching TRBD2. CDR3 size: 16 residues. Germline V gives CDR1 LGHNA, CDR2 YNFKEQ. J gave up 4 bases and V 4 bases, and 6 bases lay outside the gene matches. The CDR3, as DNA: TGTGCCAGCAGCCCGGGGACTAGCGGATTTTACAATGAGCAGTTCTTC. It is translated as CASSPGTSGFYNEQFF.

The CDR3 sequence: CASSGLPGQANSPLHF. The DNA of the CDR3 is TGTGCCAGCAGCGGCTTACCGGGACAGGCTAATTCACCCCTCCACTTT. The V gene is TRBV9, the J gene TRBJ1-6; 8 nucleotides line up with TRBD1. This CDR3 contains 16 residues. Trimming removed 3 bases from V and 6 bases from J; junction bases left unmatched: 8. CDR1 is SGDLS, CDR2 YYNGEE, per germline.

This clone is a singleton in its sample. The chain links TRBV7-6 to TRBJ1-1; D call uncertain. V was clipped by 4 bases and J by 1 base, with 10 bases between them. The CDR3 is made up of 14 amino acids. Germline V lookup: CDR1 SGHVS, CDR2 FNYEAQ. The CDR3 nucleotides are TGTGCCAGCAGCTACTCGGCGGCGAACACTGAAGCTTTCTTT. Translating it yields CASSYSAANTEAFF.

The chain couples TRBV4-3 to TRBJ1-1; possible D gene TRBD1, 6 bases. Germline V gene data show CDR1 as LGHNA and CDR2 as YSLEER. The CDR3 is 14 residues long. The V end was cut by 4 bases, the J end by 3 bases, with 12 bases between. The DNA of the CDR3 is TGCGCCAGCAGCCGAGGGGGTGGGGACACTGAAGCTTTCTTT. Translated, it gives CASSRGGGDTEAFF.

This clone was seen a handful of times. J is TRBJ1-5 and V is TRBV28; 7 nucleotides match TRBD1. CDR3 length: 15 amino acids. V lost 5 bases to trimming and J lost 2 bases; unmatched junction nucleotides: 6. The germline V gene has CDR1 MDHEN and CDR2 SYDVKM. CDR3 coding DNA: TGTGCCAGCAGTCCGACAGGGCATGGCAATCAGCCCCAGCATTTT. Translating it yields CASSPTGHGNQPQHF.